The sequence of this TCR beta chain was determined in a study of blood T cell repertoires in COVID-19. About the research overall: There were acute and convalescent COVID-19 samples, and they came from the United States, Italy and Spain. PBMCs, B-cell-depleted T cells, or T cells provided the cDNA or gDNA that made up the material.

The authors' processing: Amplification of reference gene primers provided the estimated nucleated cell counts. Using immunoSEQ multiplex PCR, the repertoire was profiled, and TCRdb retains in-frame clones only, with some absent. V and J calls and clone size are as listed in that table; D and trimming were resolved from the DNA. The sample holds hundreds of thousands of clones, roughly 84% seen once. The sequence was collected from a woman of 80 years or more with active or convalescent COVID-19. Specimen: peripheral blood.

In nucleotides, the CDR3 is TGTGCCAGCAGCCAAGGGGGACAGGGTTTGATCGAGCAGTACTTC. Protein sequence: CASSQGGQGLIEQYF. The chain uses TRBV4-2 and TRBJ2-7; the match to TRBD1 covers 9 bases. The J segment lost 6 bases and the V segment lost 1 base, leaving 7 bases of the junction unmatched. CDR3 length: 15 amino acids. Germline CDR1 LGHNA, CDR2 YNFKEQ.